Sequencing of this T cell receptor beta chain was carried out in a study of cytomegalovirus exposure and HLA in healthy donors. Donors were drawn from the approximately 110-subject validation cohort, separate from the approximately 670-subject first cohort. Study results and caveats: The classifier reportedly diagnosed cytomegalovirus status with high specificity and sensitivity.

A word on this clone: Its specificity is not known.

Germline CDR1 MDHEN, CDR2 SYDVKM. With 6 bases clipped from V and 11 bases from J, the junction kept 3 bases outside the gene matches. The CDR3 runs to 11 residues. Measured with immunoSEQ multiplex PCR; TCRdb has only the in-frame clones, and not every one. The table lists roughly 230,000 clones, about 92% of them singletons. This clonotype originated in a woman aged 25 to 45 in good health and CMV-seronegative. This chain links TRBV28 with TRBJ2-2, with 7 bases fitting TRBD1. Sample: PBMCs. The CDR3 DNA reads TGTGCCAGCAGAGACAGGGCCGAGCTGTTTTTT. Translated, it gives CASRDRAELFF.